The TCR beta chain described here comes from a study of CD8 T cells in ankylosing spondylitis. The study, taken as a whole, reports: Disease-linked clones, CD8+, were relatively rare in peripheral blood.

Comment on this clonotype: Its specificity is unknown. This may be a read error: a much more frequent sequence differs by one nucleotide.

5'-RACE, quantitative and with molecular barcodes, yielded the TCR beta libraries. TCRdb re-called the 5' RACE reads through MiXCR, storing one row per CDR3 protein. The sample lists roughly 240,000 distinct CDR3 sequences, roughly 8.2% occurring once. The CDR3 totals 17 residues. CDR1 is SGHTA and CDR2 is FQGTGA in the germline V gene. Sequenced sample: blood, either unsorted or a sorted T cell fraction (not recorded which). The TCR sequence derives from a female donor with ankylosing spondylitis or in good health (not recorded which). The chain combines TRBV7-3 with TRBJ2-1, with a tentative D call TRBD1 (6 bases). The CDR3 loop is CACSFNGDRFTYNEQFF. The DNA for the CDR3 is TGTGCCTGCAGCTTTAACGGCGACAGGTTCACTTACAATGAGCAGTTCTTC.